Given below is one T cell receptor (beta chain) in context. The antigen is unknown. PCR primers comprised 60 Vbeta and 13 Jbeta primers. Produced via immunoSEQ multiplex PCR; TCRdb's table is partial and in-frame only. This table holds approximately 170,000 clones, approximately 73% found once. These data come from a study of cytomegalovirus exposure and HLA in healthy donors. CDR1 and CDR2 from the germline V gene are MDHEN and SYDVKM. V was pared by 6 bases and J by 2 bases, with 15 bases between. This CDR3 comprises 15 residues. Points from the study as a whole: The Asian-associated ancestry cluster reportedly had fewer N-insertions than the approximately 670-donor mean in a later analysis. Based on reports, TCR beta sequences accurately predicted HLA-A and HLA-B alleles for most subjects.

J is TRBJ2-3 and V is TRBV28, with D perhaps matching TRBD2 (6 bases). The receptor was derived from a man between 50 and 59 years old in good health and CMV-seronegative. Sequencing was performed on PBMCs. CDR3 sequence: CASSRRETATDTQYF. The DNA for the CDR3 is TGTGCCAGCAGCCGGAGGGAAACTGCCACAGATACGCAGTATTTT.